This T cell receptor beta chain was captured by sequencing in a study of blood T cell repertoires in COVID-19. In the authors' methods: From reference gene primer amplification, estimates of nucleated cell counts were derived. Libraries were prepared by immunoSEQ multiplex PCR; TCRdb keeps only in-frame clonotypes and omits some of them. That table is the source of V, J and clone size, and D and trimming were worked out from the DNA. The profile shows some 70,000 clones, approximately 88% of them singletons. After removal of 6 bases from V and 4 bases from J, the junction contained 9 bases not matched to a gene. Germline V gives CDR1 SEHNR, CDR2 FQNEAQ (reference sequence). This CDR3 comprises 16 residues.

V usage is TRBV7-9 and J usage is TRBJ2-1; 10 nucleotides align to TRBD2. The specimen sequenced was peripheral blood. This clonotype was sampled from a woman in her seventies with acute or convalescent COVID-19. The CDR3 region has the DNA TGTGCCAGCAGTCCACCGAGCGGGGGGGCTTACAATGAGCAGTTCTTC. Translating gives CASSPPSGGAYNEQFF.